Described below is a single T cell receptor beta chain sequence and its context. Its antigen is as yet unknown. These data belong to a study of T cells in localized non-small cell lung cancer. Study-level points and caveats: Peak T cell clonality was found in uninvolved adjacent lung, exceeding tumor. Among the top 100 tumor clones, a median about 57 appeared in adjacent lung. Sequencing involved a lone tumor region, leaving heterogeneity possible.

The CDR3 extends over 14 amino acids. The V end lost 2 bases, the J end lost 4 bases, and 9 bases lay between the germline ends. Germline values: CDR1 SGHNT, CDR2 YYREEE (reference sequence). Sequencing was performed with immunoSEQ multiplex PCR; in TCRdb, only in-frame clones are kept and a portion is missing. Of more than 100,000 clones in the sample, roughly nine tenths were seen once. The receptor comes from a female donor older than 55 with stage I lung adenocarcinoma. The sample consisted of peripheral blood, taken before any cancer treatment. The rearrangement joins TRBV5-4 to TRBJ1-4, with D unclear. This CDR3 reads CASSFGRSNEKLFF. CDR3 in DNA: TGTGCCAGCAGCTTCGGTAGGAGTAATGAAAAACTGTTTTTT.